The T cell receptor (beta chain) under discussion was sequenced for a study of blood T cell repertoires in COVID-19. Overall study context: There were acute and convalescent COVID-19 samples, and they came from the United States, Italy and Spain. The analysed material was cDNA or gDNA that came from T cells, B-cell-depleted T cells, or PBMCs.

J was trimmed by 5 bases and V by 1 base; bases with no gene match: 4. The CDR3 contains 16 residues. In germline, CDR1 is LNHNV, CDR2 YYDKDF (reference sequence). In the original analysis: Amplification from reference gene primers served as the basis for estimated nucleated cell counts. Generated by immunoSEQ multiplex PCR, the TCRdb table keeps only in-frame clones and is missing some. That table gives V, J and clone size, and the DNA gave D and trimming. Here the sample spans some 170,000 clones, around 80% being singletons. This receptor was taken from a man aged 55 to 69 with active or convalescent COVID-19. Sequenced: peripheral blood. The chain employs TRBV15 and TRBJ2-3, with TRBD2 matching over 12 bases. This chain's CDR3 is CATSRGLAGAIDTQYF. Here the CDR3 DNA reads TGTGCCACCAGCAGAGGACTAGCGGGGGCGATAGATACGCAGTATTTT.